The next 8 T cell receptor beta chains were all read from a single sample in a study of read filtering for tumor transcriptome and immune sequencing. This library used approximately 0.4 ug RNA and molecular barcoded adaptors spanning alpha/delta and beta/gamma chains. TCRdb re-derived calls from the reads in MiXCR, one entry per CDR3 protein. The sample has about 90,000 distinct CDR3 sequences; 10% to 15% are singletons. The source material was a population of CD138-negative cells sorted from bone marrow. These receptors originate from a donor at least 40 years old with multiple myeloma.

This clonotype was seen repeatedly, ten times or more. The chain employs TRBV11-2 and TRBJ2-1; tentatively, D is TRBD2 (5 bases). CDR1 is SGHAT, CDR2 FQNNGV, per germline. Trimming took off 5 bases at V and 8 bases at J, with 37 bases between the two ends. This CDR3 is built from 21 residues. This CDR3 reads CASSPRSITRGWPPVIDEQFF. The CDR3 DNA sequence: TGTGCCAGCAGCCCGCGCTCGATTACCCGCGGGTGGCCACCCGTAATCGATGAGCAGTTCTTC.

This clonotype came up many times. The V call is TRBV2, the J call TRBJ2-1; TRBD1 matches 9 bases. The trim removed 2 bases at V and 7 bases at J, leaving 3 bases unmatched. This CDR3 has 14 residues. CDR1 is SNHLY, CDR2 FYNNEI, per germline. CDR3 nucleotides: TGTGCCAGCAGTGAATTTGGGACAGGGAATGAGCAGTTCTTC. Its protein is CASSEFGTGNEQFF.

The chain combines TRBV12-3 or TRBV12-4 with TRBJ1-4; D is undetermined. The CDR3 totals 13 residues. V was trimmed by 5 bases and J by 0 bases, leaving 4 bases between them. This CDR3 is CASSKATNEKLFF. CDR3 DNA sequence: TGTGCCAGCAGTAAGGCAACTAATGAAAAACTGTTTTTT.

This clonotype was observed many times. The gene calls are TRBV14 and TRBJ1-1, with 7 bases lining up with TRBD1. Germline loops: CDR1 SGHDN, CDR2 FVKESK. The V gene end was trimmed by 4 bases and the J gene end by 5 bases; junction bases not matched to a gene: 7. There are 14 residues in the CDR3. The CDR3 loop reads CASSPRQGRTEAFF. The CDR3 nucleotides are TGTGCCAGCAGCCCGCGACAGGGACGGACTGAAGCTTTCTTT.

This clonotype was seen repeatedly, ten times or more. The chain recombines TRBV28 with TRBJ2-4; D unresolved. CDR3 length equals 16 residues. V dropped 6 bases and J dropped 0 bases, with 15 bases sitting between them. Germline CDR1 is MDHEN and CDR2 is SYDVKM. The DNA of the CDR3 is TGTGCCAGCAGCCCTACCCTGGGCGCAGCCAAAAACATTCAGTACTTC. Its translation is CASSPTLGAAKNIQYF.

In its sample, this clonotype was seen a few times. This chain joins TRBV7-6 and TRBJ2-2, with 9 bases lining up with TRBD1. Germline V CDR1 and CDR2: SGHVS, FNYEAQ. The CDR3 totals 15 residues. V shed 5 bases, J shed 6 bases, and the junction held 7 bases outside the gene matches. As DNA, the CDR3 is TGTGCCAGCAGCCCCCGGGACAGGGTCTCCGGGGAGCTGTTTTTT. Translation: CASSPRDRVSGELFF.

In this sample, this clonotype turned up many times. V usage is TRBV6-5 and J usage is TRBJ2-7, with D hard to call. Trimming took 0 bases from V and 1 from J, leaving 7 bases between them. This CDR3 spans 14 amino acids. From germline, CDR1 is MNHEY and CDR2 SVGAGI. CDR3 sequence (DNA): TGTGCCAGCAGTTACTCTCCTCTTTCCTACGAGCAGTACTTC. It translates to CASSYSPLSYEQYF.

Remarks on this clonotype: This may stem from a read error, because a much larger clone lies one nucleotide away. This chain joins TRBV3-1 and TRBJ1-1; D not resolved. CDR3 length: 14 residues. V gave up 1 base and J gave up 5 bases, with 11 bases separating them. Per the germline V gene, CDR1 is LGHDT and CDR2 is YNNKEL (reference sequence). CDR3 nucleotides: TGTGCCAGCAGCCAAGTCGTGTCTGTTACTGAAGCTTTCTTT. Protein product: CASSQVVSVTEAFF.